This is a list of T cell receptor beta chains from one sample in a study of naive CD8 T cells in extremely preterm neonates. Method: immunoSEQ multiplex PCR; TCRdb's copy keeps in-frame clones and lacks some. The table includes 21,000 or so clones, approximately 88% detected once. Material: naive CD8+ T cells from cord blood. The receptor source for this set is a boy who was born preterm. Both conserved end residues are part of each CDR3. A D gene is named only where the DNA matches it firmly. Clone size is not always given. Where it is, it says once, few, many or a class for expanded clones.

TRBD1	17	-	TRBV29-1	TRBJ2-6	CSVLLTGGASGANVLTF	TGCAGCGTCCTCTTGACAGGGGGCGCGAGCGGGGCCAACGTCCTGACTTTC
TRBD2	16	once	TRBV6-5	TRBJ2-7	CASSYWTSGGAYEQYF	TGTGCCAGCAGTTACTGGACTAGCGGGGGGGCCTACGAGCAGTACTTC
-	13	few	TRBV13	TRBJ1-2	CASSPTANYGYTF	TGTGCCAGCAGCCCCACAGCTAACTATGGCTACACCTTC
TRBD1	13	-	TRBV19	TRBJ1-4	CASRQGANEKLFF	TGTGCCAGTAGACAGGGGGCTAATGAAAAACTGTTTTTT
TRBD1	14	-	TRBV4-1	TRBJ2-3	CASSQDRGPDTQYF	TGCGCCAGCAGCCAAGACAGGGGGCCAGATACGCAGTATTTT
TRBD1	13	-	TRBV19	TRBJ1-6	CASSIGTGSPLHF	TGTGCCAGTAGTATAGGGACAGGTTCACCCCTCCACTTT
TRBD1	13	-	TRBV5-1	TRBJ2-1	CASSWTGGNEQFF	TGCGCCAGCAGCTGGACAGGGGGCAATGAGCAGTTCTTC
TRBD2	14	-	TRBV9	TRBJ2-7	CASSVAGGFYEQYF	TGTGCCAGCAGCGTAGCGGGGGGGTTTTACGAGCAGTACTTC
TRBD2	13	-	TRBV19	TRBJ2-2	CASSSGGAGELFF	TGTGCCAGTAGTAGCGGGGGGGCCGGGGAGCTGTTTTTT
TRBD1	14	once	TRBV30	TRBJ1-5	CAWSLPRGPQPQHF	TGTGCCTGGAGCCTTCCAAGGGGGCCGCAGCCCCAGCATTTT
-	14	-	TRBV19	TRBJ1-3	CASSISLSGNTIYF	TGTGCCAGTAGTATATCCCTCTCTGGAAACACCATATATTTT
-	14	-	TRBV10-2	TRBJ1-1	CASSERLMNTEAFF	TGCGCCAGCAGTGAGAGGTTAATGAACACTGAAGCTTTCTTT
-	14	-	TRBV4-1	TRBJ2-7	CASSQPGHSYEQYF	TGCGCCAGCAGCCAACCGGGACACTCCTACGAGCAGTACTTC
-	13	-	TRBV9	TRBJ2-1	CASSVDSSNEQFF	TGTGCCAGCAGCGTAGATTCTAGCAATGAGCAGTTCTTC
-	15	-	TRBV4-1	TRBJ1-5	CASSQKGHSNQPQHF	TGCGCCAGCAGCCAAAAAGGCCATAGCAATCAGCCCCAGCATTTT
-	13	-	TRBV4-2	TRBJ2-2	CASSQGLAGELFF	TGTGCCAGCAGCCAAGGACTAGCCGGGGAGCTGTTTTTT
-	12	-	TRBV4-3	TRBJ1-2	CASSQDRSGYTF	TGCGCCAGCAGCCAAGACAGGTCTGGCTACACCTTC
-	14	-	TRBV11-2	TRBJ1-1	CASSFGFMNTEAFF	TGTGCCAGCAGCTTCGGGTTCATGAACACTGAAGCTTTCTTT
-	13	-	TRBV4-1	TRBJ2-7	CASSQGGEYEQYF	TGCGCCAGCAGCCAAGGGGGGGAGTACGAGCAGTACTTC
-	13	-	TRBV29-1	TRBJ2-1	CSVGQSSYNEQFF	TGCAGCGTTGGACAGAGCTCCTACAATGAGCAGTTCTTC
-	12	-	TRBV7-3	TRBJ2-2	CASSFGAGELFF	TGTGCCAGCAGCTTTGGGGCCGGGGAGCTGTTTTTT
TRBD1	13	-	TRBV7-7	TRBJ1-1	CASSLDRGTEAFF	TGTGCCAGCAGCTTAGACAGGGGCACTGAAGCTTTCTTT
-	13	-	TRBV27	TRBJ2-1	CASSFSGNNEQFF	TGTGCCAGCAGTTTTTCTGGGAACAATGAGCAGTTCTTC
-	13	-	TRBV27	TRBJ2-7	CASSFAGSYEQYF	TGTGCCAGCAGTTTTGCCGGGTCCTACGAGCAGTACTTC
-	12	-	TRBV4-1	TRBJ2-2	CASSQGPGELFF	TGCGCCAGCAGCCAAGGGCCCGGGGAGCTGTTTTTT
-	14	-	TRBV6-5	TRBJ2-7	CASSYGQNSYEQYF	TGTGCCAGCAGTTACGGACAAAACTCCTACGAGCAGTACTTC
-	12	-	TRBV5-6	TRBJ2-7	CASSGLSYEQYF	TGTGCCAGCAGCGGACTCTCCTACGAGCAGTACTTC
TRBD2	13	-	TRBV5-6	TRBJ2-7	CASSGLAGGEQYF	TGTGCCAGCAGCGGACTAGCGGGGGGCGAGCAGTACTTC
-	11	-	TRBV6-7	TRBJ1-4	CASSSYEKLFF	TGTGCCAGCAGTTCGTATGAAAAACTGTTTTTT
-	12	-	TRBV5-5	TRBJ1-1	CASSLVNTEAFF	TGTGCCAGCAGCTTGGTGAACACTGAAGCTTTCTTT
-	14	-	TRBV7-6	TRBJ2-1	CASSLGGSYNEQFF	TGTGCCAGCAGCTTAGGGGGCTCCTACAATGAGCAGTTCTTC
TRBD1	14	once	TRBV7-2	TRBJ2-7	CASSLRDRTYEQYF	TGTGCCAGCAGCCTCCGGGACAGAACCTACGAGCAGTACTTC
TRBD1	13	-	TRBV27	TRBJ1-2	CASSGQGPYGYTF	TGTGCCAGCAGTGGACAGGGGCCCTATGGCTACACCTTC
-	13	-	TRBV4-3	TRBJ1-1	CASSPRQNTEAFF	TGCGCCAGCAGCCCTCGACAGAACACTGAAGCTTTCTTT
-	14	-	TRBV4-2	TRBJ2-7	CASSQFLYNYEQYF	TGTGCCAGCAGCCAATTTTTGTATAACTACGAGCAGTACTTC
-	16	-	TRBV4-1	TRBJ1-2	CASSQEPRAANYGYTF	TGCGCCAGCAGCCAAGAACCCAGGGCCGCTAACTATGGCTACACCTTC
-	14	-	TRBV6-6	TRBJ1-1	CASSYSIQNTEAFF	TGTGCCAGCAGTTACTCGATTCAGAACACTGAAGCTTTCTTT
TRBD1	15	-	TRBV5-1	TRBJ1-1	CASSPTGGMNTEAFF	TGCGCCAGCAGCCCGACAGGGGGCATGAACACTGAAGCTTTCTTT
-	12	-	TRBV6-1	TRBJ1-1	CASRRGTAEAFF	TGTGCCAGCAGGAGAGGGACGGCCGAAGCTTTCTTT